The rows below give T cell receptor beta chains drawn from one sample of a study of blood T cell repertoires in COVID-19. The method was immunoSEQ multiplex PCR; TCRdb's version includes in-frame clones alone and lacks a portion of them. Of roughly 40,000 clones in the sample, approximately 85% were seen once. Input material: peripheral blood. The receptors here all came from a human donor in a cohort sampled during active COVID-19. Both conserved end residues are part of each CDR3. The D gene is left open where the match is weak. The listing skips clone size in some rows; elsewhere it reads once, few, many or a size class.

TRBJ2-3 | . | TRBV10-3 | . | TGTGCCATCAGTGAGCCGGGACTTTACACAGATACGCAGTATTTT | CAISEPGLYTDTQYF
TRBJ1-1 | . | TRBV27 | . | TGTGCCAGCAGGGGACGGCACGGGGGGAACACTGAAGCTTTCTTT | CASRGRHGGNTEAFF
TRBJ2-3 | . | TRBV3-1/TRBV3-2 | TRBD2 | TGTGCCAGCAGCCAGGGACTAGCGGTCACAGATACGCAGTATTTT | CASSQGLAVTDTQYF
TRBJ2-3 | . | TRBV7-6 | TRBD2 | TGTGCCAGCAGCGCGTGGACTAGCGGGGAAACAGATACGCAGTATTTT | CASSAWTSGETDTQYF
TRBJ1-5 | . | TRBV6-2/TRBV6-3 | . | TGTGCCAGCAGTTACTGGGGCAGGGGCGACAATCAGCCCCAGCATTTT | CASSYWGRGDNQPQHF
TRBJ2-6 | . | TRBV7-2 | . | TGTGCCAGCAGCTCTTCGACAGGCTCTGGGGCCAACGTCCTGACTTTC | CASSSSTGSGANVLTF
TRBJ1-1 | . | TRBV12-2 | . | TGTGCAAGTCGCCGGACAGTCATGAACACTGAAGCTTTCTTT | CASRRTVMNTEAFF
TRBJ1-2 | once | TRBV2 | . | TGTGCCAGCAGTGAACTGTGGGCAGGGGATGGCTACACCTTC | CASSELWAGDGYTF
TRBJ1-1 | . | TRBV19 | . | TGTGCCAGTAGTTCCCCCGGAGGGGGGGTGGCGGACACTGAAGCTTTCTTT | CASSSPGGGVADTEAFF
TRBJ1-2 | . | TRBV2 | . | TGTGCCAGCACAGGGGACTATGGCTACACCTTC | CASTGDYGYTF
TRBJ1-6 | . | TRBV28 | . | TGTGCCAGCAGTTTAGCGGGGGGCAGCCTTAACTATAATTCACCCCTCCACTTT | CASSLAGGSLNYNSPLHF
TRBJ1-2 | . | TRBV19 | . | TGTGCCAGTACTGCGGTGAGCCAGGGGTTCAACTATGGCTACACCTTC | CASTAVSQGFNYGYTF
TRBJ1-6 | . | TRBV3-1/TRBV3-2 | TRBD1 | TGTGCCAGCAGCCAAGGGTACAGGGGGCCGGGCCCCCTCCACTTT | CASSQGYRGPGPLHF
TRBJ2-2 | . | TRBV7-3 | . | TGTGCCAGCAGCTTGCAGGGTAAAGCGAACACCGGGGAGCTGTTTTTT | CASSLQGKANTGELFF
TRBJ2-2 | . | TRBV7-9 | TRBD2 | TGTGCCAGCAGTACTCTAGCGGGGCTCACCGGGGAGCTGTTTTTT | CASSTLAGLTGELFF
TRBJ2-7 | . | TRBV11-3 | TRBD1 | TGTGCCAGCAGAAACCTGTTGCACCGGGACAGGGGATCGTACGAGCAGTACTTC | CASRNLLHRDRGSYEQYF
TRBJ2-5 | . | TRBV3-1/TRBV3-2 | . | TGTGCCAGCAGCCTCCAGGGATCCGAGACCCAGTACTTC | CASSLQGSETQYF
TRBJ2-2 | few | TRBV5-1 | TRBD2 | TGCGCCAGCAGCTCCGGGACTAGCGGGGGGGCCAGGACCGGGGAGCTGTTTTTT | CASSSGTSGGARTGELFF
TRBJ1-4 | . | TRBV5-4 | TRBD1 | TGTGCCAGCAGCGTACAGGGGCCTAGTGAAAAACTGTTTTTT | CASSVQGPSEKLFF
TRBJ1-5 | . | TRBV13 | TRBD1 | TGTGCCAGCAGCTTAGGTGGGACAGGGGATCAGCCCCAGCATTTT | CASSLGGTGDQPQHF
TRBJ2-2 | . | TRBV10-1 | TRBD1 | TGCGCCACCGGGACAGGGGGCGCGGGCACCGGGGAGCTGTTTTTT | CATGTGGAGTGELFF
TRBJ2-3 | once | TRBV30 | TRBD2 | TGTGCCTGGAATCAGAGGGGAGGGCCCACAGATACGCAGTATTTT | CAWNQRGGPTDTQYF
TRBJ2-1 | . | TRBV19 | TRBD2 | TGTGCCAGTAGTAGACGTCGGGAGGGGTCCTACAATGAGCAGTTCTTC | CASSRRREGSYNEQFF
TRBJ2-7 | . | TRBV5-1 | TRBD2 | TGCGCCAGCAGCGTCGGGGGGGCCCTTTACGAGCAGTACTTC | CASSVGGALYEQYF
TRBJ1-5 | once | TRBV6-5 | . | TGTGCCAGCAGCCTCAGTCGAGGGCCCATGCAGCCCCAGCATTTT | CASSLSRGPMQPQHF
TRBJ1-2 | . | TRBV3-1/TRBV3-2 | TRBD1 | TGTGCCAGCAGCCTTACAGGGGCCTATGGCTACACCTTC | CASSLTGAYGYTF
TRBJ1-2 | . | TRBV14 | . | TGTGCCAGCAGCCAAGTAGGGGATGGCTACACCTTC | CASSQVGDGYTF
TRBJ2-1 | few | TRBV5-6 | TRBD1 | TGTGCCAGCAGCTTGGATGAGGGGGCAACCTACAATGAGCAGTTCTTC | CASSLDEGATYNEQFF
TRBJ1-3 | . | TRBV5-1 | . | TGCGCCAGTTCGGAGGGCGTCTCTGGAAACACCATATATTTT | CASSEGVSGNTIYF
TRBJ2-7 | . | TRBV5-1 | . | TGCGCCAGCAGCTTGGCGAGGGACACGCGATCCTACGAGCAGTACTTC | CASSLARDTRSYEQYF
TRBJ2-3 | . | TRBV5-4 | TRBD2 | TGTGCCAGCAGCTTGAGGCTAGCGGGGGGCACAGATACGCAGTATTTT | CASSLRLAGGTDTQYF
TRBJ1-3 | . | TRBV6-6 | . | TGTGCCAGCCGGAAGGGAACAGGGGGAAACACCATATATTTT | CASRKGTGGNTIYF
TRBJ2-4 | . | TRBV19 | . | TGTGCCAGTAGTATAGAGTTGGGCAGGGGAAAGGACATTCAGTACTTC | CASSIELGRGKDIQYF
TRBJ2-1 | . | TRBV30 | TRBD2 | TGTGCCTGGAGTCACAGCGGGGGGGCATGGGAGCAGTTCTTC | CAWSHSGGAWEQFF
TRBJ1-6 | . | TRBV6-5 | TRBD1 | TGTGCCAGCAGCCGGGACAGTGATAATTCACCCCTCCACTTT | CASSRDSDNSPLHF
TRBJ1-2 | . | TRBV4-2 | . | TGTGCCAGCAGCCCGGGGAAGGGATTGAACTATGGCTACACCTTC | CASSPGKGLNYGYTF
TRBJ2-5 | . | TRBV10-1 | . | TGCGCCAGCAGTGAGTCCGACAGCCGAGGGACCCAGTACTTC | CASSESDSRGTQYF
TRBJ2-7 | . | TRBV28 | . | TGTGCCAGCAGGGGACATCCTGAGTACGAGCAGTACTTC | CASRGHPEYEQYF
TRBJ2-1 | . | TRBV7-2 | TRBD1 | TGTGCCAGCAGCCTCGACAGGGGGCGCGTCGATGAGCAGTTCTTC | CASSLDRGRVDEQFF
TRBJ2-3 | . | TRBV9 | . | TGTGCCAGCAGCGTAGGGGTAGGGGCGGATACGCAGTATTTT | CASSVGVGADTQYF
TRBJ2-7 | . | TRBV28 | . | TGTGCCAGCAGCCAGACAAAACCCCCGTACGAGCAGTACTTC | CASSQTKPPYEQYF
TRBJ2-2 | . | TRBV2 | TRBD1 | TGTGCCAGTGACAACCGGGACAGGGACACCGGGGAGCTGTTTTTT | CASDNRDRDTGELFF
TRBJ1-1 | . | TRBV6-4 | . | TGTGCCAGCAGACCGAGGCCCGCGGGGAACACTGAAGCTTTCTTT | CASRPRPAGNTEAFF
TRBJ1-1 | once | TRBV6-5 | . | TGTGCCAGCAGTACCCCGGGAGGGAAGAGCACTGAAGCTTTCTTT | CASSTPGGKSTEAFF
TRBJ1-1 | . | TRBV7-9 | . | TGTGCCAGCAGTTCACAGGGTAACACTGAAGCTTTCTTT | CASSSQGNTEAFF
TRBJ1-2 | . | TRBV25-1 | . | TGTGCCATCTCACAGGGCTATGGCTACACCTTC | CAISQGYGYTF
TRBJ2-5 | . | TRBV24-1 | . | TGTGCCACCAGTGATACCCGGGGGGCCGGTGAGACCCAGTACTTC | CATSDTRGAGETQYF
TRBJ2-1 | . | TRBV2 | . | TGTGCCAGCACCCTACCCCGACAGCAAGTGAGGAATGAGCAGTTCTTC | CASTLPRQQVRNEQFF
TRBJ1-5 | . | TRBV27 | TRBD1 | TGTGCCAGCAGTTTGGGACAGGGGAGTCAGCCCCAGCATTTT | CASSLGQGSQPQHF
TRBJ1-5 | . | TRBV28 | TRBD1 | TGTGCCAGCACACCTCACAGGGGGCTGAGCAATCAGCCCCAGCATTTT | CASTPHRGLSNQPQHF
TRBJ2-5 | few | TRBV11-2 | . | TGTGCCAGCAGCTTATCGGGAGAGACCCAGTACTTC | CASSLSGETQYF
TRBJ2-3 | . | TRBV19 | TRBD2 | TGTGCCAGTAGTATAGTGGGCGGGGGGCCTTCGGGAGATACGCAGTATTTT | CASSIVGGGPSGDTQYF
TRBJ1-1 | few | TRBV11-3 | TRBD1 | TGTGCCAGCAGCCTCGGGCGTGGCAGGGGGCCCACTGAAGCTTTCTTT | CASSLGRGRGPTEAFF